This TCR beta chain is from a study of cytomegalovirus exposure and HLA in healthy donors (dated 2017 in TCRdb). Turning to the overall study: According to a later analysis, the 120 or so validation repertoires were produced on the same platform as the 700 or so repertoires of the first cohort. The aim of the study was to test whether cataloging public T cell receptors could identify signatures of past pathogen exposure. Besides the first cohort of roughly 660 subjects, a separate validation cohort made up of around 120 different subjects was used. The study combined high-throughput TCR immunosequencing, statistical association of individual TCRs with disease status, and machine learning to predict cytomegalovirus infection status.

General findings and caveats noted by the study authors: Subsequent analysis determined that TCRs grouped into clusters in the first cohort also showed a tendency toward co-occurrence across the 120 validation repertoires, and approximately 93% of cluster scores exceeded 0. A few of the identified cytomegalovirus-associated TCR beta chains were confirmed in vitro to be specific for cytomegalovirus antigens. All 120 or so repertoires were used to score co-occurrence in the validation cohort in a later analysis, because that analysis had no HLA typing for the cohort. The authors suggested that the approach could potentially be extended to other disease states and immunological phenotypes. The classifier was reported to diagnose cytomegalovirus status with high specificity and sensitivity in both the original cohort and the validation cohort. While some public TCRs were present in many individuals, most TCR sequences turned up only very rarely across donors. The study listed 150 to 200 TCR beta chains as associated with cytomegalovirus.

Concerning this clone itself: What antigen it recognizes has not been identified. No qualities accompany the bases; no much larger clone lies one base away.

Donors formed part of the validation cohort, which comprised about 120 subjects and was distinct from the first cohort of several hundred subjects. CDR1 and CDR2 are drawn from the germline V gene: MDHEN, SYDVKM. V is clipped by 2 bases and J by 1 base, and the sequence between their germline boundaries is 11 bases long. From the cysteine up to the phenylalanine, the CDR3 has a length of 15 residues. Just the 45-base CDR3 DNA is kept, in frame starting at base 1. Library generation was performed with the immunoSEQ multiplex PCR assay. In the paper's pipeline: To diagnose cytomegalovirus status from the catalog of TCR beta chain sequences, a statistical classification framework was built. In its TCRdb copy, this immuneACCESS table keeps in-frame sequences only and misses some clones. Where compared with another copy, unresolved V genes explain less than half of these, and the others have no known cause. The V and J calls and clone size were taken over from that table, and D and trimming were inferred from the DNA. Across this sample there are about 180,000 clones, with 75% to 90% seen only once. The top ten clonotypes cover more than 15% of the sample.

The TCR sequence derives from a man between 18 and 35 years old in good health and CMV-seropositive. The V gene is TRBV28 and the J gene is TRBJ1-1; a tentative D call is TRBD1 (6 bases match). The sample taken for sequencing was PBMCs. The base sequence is TGTGCCAGCAGTTTAGACAGGTTGGGGAACACTGAAGCTTTCTTT. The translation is CASSLDRLGNTEAFF.